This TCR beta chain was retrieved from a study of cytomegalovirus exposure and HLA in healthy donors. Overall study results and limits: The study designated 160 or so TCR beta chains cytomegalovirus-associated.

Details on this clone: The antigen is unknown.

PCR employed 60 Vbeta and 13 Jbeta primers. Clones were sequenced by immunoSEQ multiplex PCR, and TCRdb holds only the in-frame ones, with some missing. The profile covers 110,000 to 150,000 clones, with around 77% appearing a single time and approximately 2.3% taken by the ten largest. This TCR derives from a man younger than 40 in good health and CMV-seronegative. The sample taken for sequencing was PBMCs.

Written as DNA, the CDR3 is TGTGCCACCAACTCCGCCGGGCGACTAGAACAAGAGACCCAGTACTTC. This gives the protein CATNSAGRLEQETQYF. This chain joins TRBV5-4 and TRBJ2-5; tentatively, D is TRBD2 (6 bases). V shed 9 bases and J shed 2 bases, with 23 bases lying between them. The CDR3 consists of 16 residues. Germline-derived CDR1 and CDR2 are SGHNT and YYREEE (reference sequence).